These 14 T cell receptor beta chains were all obtained from the same sample, sequenced in a study of shared clonotypes between healthy human individuals. Only in-frame clones appear in the TCRdb table, and some are missing; sequencing was by immunoSEQ multiplex PCR. Of about 470,000 clones in the sample, 79% were seen once. The sequencing input was PBMCs. The receptors here all came from a woman aged 40 to 50 in good health. Some clones in this sample may be carry-over from other donors' samples.

The V and J genes are TRBV7-2 and TRBJ2-5; D gene ambiguous. The J call is uncertain, as TRBJ2-7 better fits the DNA end. The CDR3 loop spans 15 amino acids. Per germline, CDR1 SGHTA and CDR2 FQGNSA. CDR3 sequence (DNA): TGTGCCAGCAGCTCTGGATCTTCCTGGGCTTACGAGCAGTACTTC. Protein sequence: CASSSGSSWAYEQYF.

The chain employs TRBV21-1 and TRBJ2-7; the table's D call TRBD2 went unverified against the DNA. TRBV21-1 is designated a pseudogene. This CDR3 has 16 residues. As DNA, the CDR3 is TGTGCCAGCAGCAAAGCGGCCGGGACTAGCGGACTAGGGCAGTACTTC. Protein: CASSKAAGTSGLGQYF.

This clone was seen repeatedly, ten times or more. CDR3: CSVEFSGRFEQYF. CDR3 sequence (DNA): TGCAGCGTTGAATTTAGCGGGAGATTCGAGCAGTACTTC. V usage is TRBV29-1 and J usage is TRBJ2-7; 9 positions match TRBD2. Germline V gene lookup returns CDR1 SQVTM and CDR2 ANQGSEA. The V segment lost 2 bases and the J segment 6 bases; nucleotides outside the gene matches: 5. The CDR3 loop spans 13 amino acids.

The J gene is TRBJ2-1, the V gene TRBV21-1. TRBV21-1 is labeled a pseudogene. The CDR3 length is 12 residues. In DNA, the CDR3 is TGTGCCAGCAGCAACGTCGCCTATGAGCAGTTCTTC. Translating it yields CASSNVAYEQFF.

This clone was detected only a few times. The CDR3 DNA reads TGTGCCACCAGCAGAGCTAAGGGGGGAAAAGAGACCCAGTACTTC. Translating it yields CATSRAKGGKETQYF. The chain combines TRBV15 with TRBJ2-5, with D perhaps assigned TRBD1 or TRBD2 (6 bases each). The V end was cut by 1 base, the J end by 3 bases, with 12 bases between. The CDR3 loop spans 15 amino acids. Germline CDR1 and CDR2: LNHNV and YYDKDF (reference sequence).

This chain joins TRBV14 and TRBJ2-3; 7 bases line up with TRBD1. The CDR3 runs to 16 residues. Looked up from germline, CDR1 is SGHDN and CDR2 is FVKESK. V was clipped by 0 bases and J by 7 bases; unmatched bases: 10. The CDR3 DNA is TGTGCCAGCAGCCAAGATGTCGACAGGGTGGTCCATACGCAGTATTTT. Translation gives CASSQDVDRVVHTQYF.

CDR3 in amino acids: CASETAYGETQYF. CDR3 nucleotides: TGTGCCAGCGAGACAGCCTATGGGGAGACCCAGTACTTC. J is TRBJ2-5 and V is TRBV25-1; possible D gene TRBD1, 5 bases. Germline assignment: CDR1 MGHDK and CDR2 SYGVNS. The V end was cut by 8 bases, the J end by 5 bases, with 15 bases between. This CDR3 region has 13 residues.

V gene TRBV6-1 combines with J gene TRBJ2-7; D gene ambiguous. Germline V CDR1 and CDR2: MNHNS, SASEGT. The V gene lost 10 bases and the J gene lost 3 bases, with 16 bases spanning the gap. The CDR3 has 13 residues. CDR3 sequence reads: CATAPGPSYEQYF. In DNA form, the CDR3 reads TGTGCCACCGCTCCCGGACCGAGCTACGAGCAGTACTTC.

The table lists this clone with a few counts. This chain connects TRBV19 to TRBJ1-5; weak D call: TRBD1 (5 bases). The CDR3 spans 14 residues. Trimming left V 6 bases short and J 5 bases short, with 14 bases between. The germline V gene encodes CDR1 LNHDA and CDR2 SQIVND (reference sequence). The CDR3 loop is CASSSAGVDQPQHF. The CDR3 region has the DNA TGTGCCAGTAGCTCGGCGGGGGTCGATCAGCCCCAGCATTTT. The whole variable domain, filled in from reference TRBV19 and TRBJ1-5, reads DGGITQSPKYLFRKEGQNVTLSCEQNLNHDAMYWYRQDPGQGLRLIYYSQIVNDFQKGDIAEGYSVSREKKESFPLTVTSAQKNPTAFYLCASSSAGVDQPQHFGDGTRLSIL.

This sequence joins TRBV4-1 and TRBJ1-2; 9 positions match TRBD1. The V gene's germline CDR1 is MGHRA and CDR2 YSYEKL. This CDR3 has 18 amino acids. Losses at the gene ends were 0 bases for V and 4 bases for J; bases not matched to a gene: 12. DNA of the CDR3: TGCGCCAGCAGCCAAGAAGGATCCGGGACAGGGTTGGGCTATGGCTACACCTTC. Residues: CASSQEGSGTGLGYGYTF.

This chain connects TRBV28 to TRBJ2-7, with D perhaps matching TRBD1 (5 bases). The CDR3 has 14 amino acids. Trimming stripped 6 bases from V and 0 bases from J, with 12 bases between. CDR1 and CDR2 (germline): MDHEN, SYDVKM. The CDR3 DNA is TGTGCCAGCAGGAGACAAGGGGACTCCTACGAGCAGTACTTC. Translated: CASRRQGDSYEQYF. Variable domain in full (rest from reference TRBV28 and TRBJ2-7): DVKVTQSSRYLVKRTGEKVFLECVQDMDHENMFWYRQDPGLGLRLIYFSYDVKMKEKGDIPEGYSVSREKKERFSLILESASTNQTSMYLCASRRQGDSYEQYFGPGTRLTVT.

Note on this clone: The identical CDR3 is also encoded by other nucleotide sequences in the sample. This rearrangement joins TRBV4-1 to TRBJ2-3; D is undetermined. The CDR3 sequence is 13 residues long. V dropped 0 bases and J dropped 3 bases, with 4 bases sitting between them. Germline values: CDR1 MGHRA, CDR2 YSYEKL. CDR3 in DNA: TGCGCCAGCAGCCAAGAGACTACAGATACGCAGTATTTT. Translation: CASSQETTDTQYF.

V gene TRBV30 combines with J gene TRBJ2-5; D is tentatively TRBD1 or TRBD2 (6 bases each). TRBJ2-7 explains the end of the DNA better; the J call may be wrong. Germline assignment: CDR1 GTSNPN and CDR2 SVGIG (reference sequence). The CDR3 extends over 13 amino acids. CDR3 protein: CAWSVKGGYEQYF. The CDR3, as DNA: TGTGCCTGGAGCGTCAAGGGGGGCTACGAGCAGTACTTC.

The CDR3 DNA reads TGTGCCAGCAGTGCCCCGGGGGGCTATGGCGAGCAGTACTTC. Residues: CASSAPGGYGEQYF. The V gene is TRBV28, the J gene TRBJ2-7; TRBD2 might be the D (7 bases). Between the trimmed V and J ends, which lost 5 bases and 6 bases, there was a span of 17 bases. CDR1 MDHEN and CDR2 SYDVKM come from the germline V gene. The CDR3 loop spans 14 amino acids.